The clone carrying this TCR beta chain was detected once. Profiling relied on immunoSEQ multiplex PCR, and the TCRdb table lists in-frame clones only, not all of them. The sample has 75,000 to 80,000 clones; roughly 90% are singletons. The data originate from a study of control samples from healthy donors and cancer patients. This sequence was found in a woman aged 50 to 60 with colorectal cancer. The sample comprised PBMCs.

The CDR3: CATEGGQGETQYF. The CDR3 DNA is TGTGCCACCGAGGGGGGCCAGGGAGAGACCCAGTACTTC. The V and J genes are TRBV10-3 and TRBJ2-5; D possibly matches TRBD1 or TRBD2 (6 bases each). The CDR3 consists of 13 residues. Germline V CDR1 and CDR2: ENHRY, SYGVKD. V was trimmed by 10 bases and J by 4 bases, leaving 16 bases between them.